This TCR beta chain was documented in a study of vaccination effects on CD4 cells after COVID-19. Sequencing used immunoSEQ multiplex PCR; TCRdb keeps in-frame clones, though not all of them. The data show tens of thousands of clones, with approximately 72% seen just once and 4.3% held by the top ten. Of note for this clone: No antigen is known for it.

Subsequent to a culture period of nine to ten days, CD4+ T cells were isolated. Participants were given two doses of BNT162b2 or mRNA-1273 vaccine. Fresh IL-2-containing medium replaced half the medium on days 3 and 7. V dropped 4 bases and J dropped 4 bases, with 13 bases sitting between them. The CDR3 length is 14 residues. Germline V gene lookup returns CDR1 MNHEY and CDR2 SMNVEV (reference sequence). Here the sequenced sample was CD4+ T cells from PBMCs cultured without peptide, taken after COVID-19 vaccination. The gene calls are TRBV27 and TRBJ1-2; D gene uncertain. This receptor was identified in a human donor who received a COVID-19 vaccine. The CDR3 protein is CASSSLGQPYGYTF. The CDR3 coding sequence is TGTGCCAGCAGTTCCCTTGGGCAGCCCTATGGCTACACCTTC.